This TCR beta chain is drawn from a study of blood T cell repertoires in COVID-19. On the study more broadly: Specimens from acute and convalescent COVID-19 originated in the United States, Italy and Spain.

In germline, CDR1 is SGHTA, CDR2 FQGNSA. V lost 0 bases to trimming and J lost 4 bases, with 16 bases between them. CDR3 size: 16 residues. The authors' processing: Nucleated cell counts were estimated from reference gene primer amplification. Libraries were prepared by immunoSEQ multiplex PCR; TCRdb keeps only in-frame clonotypes and omits some of them. The V and J calls and the clone size are those of that table, but D and trimming were determined from the DNA. This sample has almost 400,000 clones, with approximately 89% found just once. The chain carries TRBV7-2 and TRBJ2-7; weak D call: TRBD1 (6 bases). Material: PBMCs or T cells enriched from blood (not recorded which). This TCR was recovered from a woman aged 30 to 39 who had recovered from COVID-19. The CDR3, as DNA: TGTGCCAGCAGCTTAGCTGGACAGATACCTTATTACGAGCAGTACTTC. Amino acids: CASSLAGQIPYYEQYF.